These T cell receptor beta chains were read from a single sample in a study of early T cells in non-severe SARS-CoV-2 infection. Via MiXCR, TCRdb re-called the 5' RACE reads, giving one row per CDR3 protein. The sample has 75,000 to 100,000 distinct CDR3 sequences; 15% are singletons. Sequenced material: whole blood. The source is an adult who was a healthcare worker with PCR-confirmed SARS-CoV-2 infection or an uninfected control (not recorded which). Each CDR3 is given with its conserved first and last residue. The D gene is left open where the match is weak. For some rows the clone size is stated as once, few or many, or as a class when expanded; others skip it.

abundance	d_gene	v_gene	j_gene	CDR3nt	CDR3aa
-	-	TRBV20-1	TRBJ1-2	TGCAGTGCTAGAGACAATTTTAACTATGGCTACACCTTC	CSARDNFNYGYTF
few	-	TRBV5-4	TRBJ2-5	TGTGCCAGCAGCGGGAGGGGGCCAGAGACCCAGTACTTC	CASSGRGPETQYF
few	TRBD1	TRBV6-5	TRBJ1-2	TGTGCCAGCAGTTATGGACAGGGGAACCGCTACACCTTC	CASSYGQGNRYTF
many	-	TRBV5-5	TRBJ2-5	TGTGCCAGCAGCTGGGGATGGACAGAAGAGACCCAGTACTTC	CASSWGWTEETQYF
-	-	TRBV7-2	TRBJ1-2	TGTGCCAGCAGCTTAGGACAGGTCGGGGGCTACACCTTC	CASSLGQVGGYTF
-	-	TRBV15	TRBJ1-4	TGTGCCACCAGCAGAGAAAGGGTTCGGAATGAAAAACTGTTTTTT	CATSRERVRNEKLFF
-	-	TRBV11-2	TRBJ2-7	TGTGCCAGCAGCGATGCTATATCGTACGAGCAGTACTTC	CASSDAISYEQYF
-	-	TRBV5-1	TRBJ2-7	TGCGCCAGCAGCTTGGAACGAGCAGACTACGAGCAGTACTTC	CASSLERADYEQYF
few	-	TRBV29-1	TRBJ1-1	TGCAGCGTTGCCCCACAGGAAGCTTTCTTT	CSVAPQEAFF
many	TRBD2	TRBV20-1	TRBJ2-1	TGCAGTGCTAGAGATCGCCTAGCGGGTTCCATTATCTACAATGAGCAGTTCTTC	CSARDRLAGSIIYNEQFF
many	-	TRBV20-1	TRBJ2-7	TGCAGTGCGCGGCTTTTAAGCTCCTACGAGCAGTACTTC	CSARLLSSYEQYF
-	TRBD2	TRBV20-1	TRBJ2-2	TGCAGTGCCAAAAGACTAGCGGGAGCGAACACCGGGGAGCTGTTTTTT	CSAKRLAGANTGELFF
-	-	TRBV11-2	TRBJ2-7	TGTGCCAGCAGCTTAGATTTGAAGGGGGAGCAGTACTTC	CASSLDLKGEQYF
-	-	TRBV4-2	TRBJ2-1	TGTGCCAGCAGTGTGAGGGGACACAATGAGCAGTTCTTC	CASSVRGHNEQFF
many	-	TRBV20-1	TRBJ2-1	TGCAGTGCTATAGGATGGGTTCCGGGAGAAAGTGCTTTAGATGAGCAGTTCTTC	CSAIGWVPGESALDEQFF
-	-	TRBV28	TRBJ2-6	TGTGCCAGCAGTCCCGGGACGGGTACGTCAGGGGCCAACGTCCTGACTTTC	CASSPGTGTSGANVLTF
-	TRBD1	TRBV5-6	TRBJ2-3	TGTGCCAGCAGCTCCTACAGGGGGCATACAGATACGCAGTATTTT	CASSSYRGHTDTQYF
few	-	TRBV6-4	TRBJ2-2	TGTGCCAGCAGTGACTCGGACAGCGGGGAGCTGTTTTTT	CASSDSDSGELFF